A selection of T cell receptor beta chains follows, all from one sample in a study of cytomegalovirus exposure and HLA in healthy donors. The method was immunoSEQ multiplex PCR; TCRdb's version includes in-frame clones alone and lacks a portion of them. The sample includes around 63,000 clones, around four fifths seen only once; the top ten take less than 3.5%. Sequencing was performed on PBMCs. These receptors were taken from a woman in her twenties or thirties in good health and CMV-seronegative. The CDR3 runs from the conserved cysteine through the conserved F or W.

v_call cdr3_aa
TRBV7-9 CASSPWRGENTIYF
TRBV7-2 CASSDPSGGADEQFF
TRBV6-1 CASSTVVYEQYF
TRBV19 CASSIRGLNTEAFF
TRBV27 CASSLTGGNQPQHF
TRBV7-9 CASSPSGGPYEQYF
TRBV11-3 CASSLGGDGNEQFF
TRBV5-1 CASSLVQGRQETQYF
TRBV19 CASSMGEVNTEAFF
TRBV6-5 CASSSGQFYGYTF
TRBV7-9 CASSSKTLGRDTEAFF
TRBV27 CASRGQLSGNTIYF
TRBV7-2 CASSPPGGRALEAFF
TRBV6-6 CASSYAGARNQPQHF
TRBV10-3 CAISESTGGAYGYTF
TRBV5-4 CASSLGAGGESPLHF
TRBV7-2 CASSLEASNEQFF
TRBV12-5 CASGFNKGTGLEKLFF
TRBV19 CASRGRLAGELFF
TRBV28 CASSLLGQDEKLFF
TRBV5-6 CASSFGAGGNQPQHF
TRBV5-1 CASSLGLAGGYNEQFF
TRBV5-1 CASSLGSGVNEQYF
TRBV7-6 CASSLGQGGNEQYF
TRBV7-9 CASSARTGGANEKLFF
TRBV2 CASSVGDGYTF
TRBV4-1 CASRLRQGAIYEQYF
TRBV29-1 CSGGQGNTEAFF
TRBV18 CASSPQLAGQETQYF
TRBV7-8 CASSRRQGASTEAFF
TRBV4-1 CASSQDGTGRYNEQFF
TRBV11-2 CASRLLWNTGELFF